The 11 T cell receptor beta chains reported below all come from one sample, sequenced in a study of blood T cell repertoires in COVID-19. The data were produced by immunoSEQ multiplex PCR, yet TCRdb's version contains in-frame clones alone and is incomplete. The table lists some 300,000 clones, 88% of them singletons. Sequencing was carried out using PBMCs or T cells enriched from blood (not recorded which). The source is a woman aged 55-69 years in a cohort exposed to, infected with or recovered from COVID-19 (not recorded which).

The chain carries TRBV12-3 or TRBV12-4 and TRBJ2-7; a weak D match, TRBD1 (5 bases). The ends were cut back, 6 bases at V and 3 bases at J, with 12 bases in the middle. This CDR3 contains 13 residues. Written as DNA, the CDR3 is TGTGCCAGCAGCCTACAGGTGAACTACGAGCAGTACTTC. It codes for CASSLQVNYEQYF.

The CDR3: CATSDTTGLNQPQHF. DNA for the CDR3: TGTGCCACCAGTGATACCACAGGGCTCAATCAGCCCCAGCATTTT. The rearrangement links TRBV24-1 to TRBJ1-5, with a weak D call TRBD1 (6 bases). V was clipped by 3 bases and J by 3 bases, with 11 bases between them. This CDR3 region has 15 residues. CDR1 is KGHDR, CDR2 SFDVKD, per germline.

V is TRBV28 and J is TRBJ1-3, with 7 nucleotides matching TRBD1. Germline CDR1 and CDR2: MDHEN and SYDVKM. The trim removed 8 bases at V and 6 bases at J, leaving 10 bases unmatched. The CDR3 runs 14 residues. The CDR3 bases are TGTGCCAGCCTATCGGGAGACAGGGCAAACACCATATATTTT. This codes for CASLSGDRANTIYF.

This chain uses TRBV13 with TRBJ2-1; D uncertain. The V end lost 0 bases, the J end lost 5 bases, and 5 bases lay between the germline ends. This CDR3 spans 13 amino acids. Per germline, CDR1 PRHDT and CDR2 FYEKMQ (reference sequence). The CDR3 bases are TGTGCCAGCAGCTTAGGGGGCCACAATGAGCAGTTCTTC. Translated: CASSLGGHNEQFF.

This sequence joins TRBV5-1 and TRBJ1-1; the D is unclear. Germline CDR1 reads SGHRS; CDR2 reads YFSETQ. The germline V and J ends were trimmed by 2 bases and 8 bases, with 13 bases remaining between them. This CDR3 contains 13 residues. This chain's CDR3 is CASSLEGVWEAFF. Here the CDR3 DNA reads TGCGCCAGCAGCTTAGAGGGAGTGTGGGAAGCTTTCTTT.

This chain links TRBV7-2 with TRBJ2-1, with a tentative D call TRBD2 (5 bases). This CDR3 has 14 residues. V was shortened by 4 bases and J by 6 bases, with 13 bases between the two germline ends. Germline CDR1 is SGHTA and CDR2 is FQGNSA. The CDR3: CASSSYRGFNEQFF. The CDR3 DNA is TGTGCCAGCAGCTCCTACCGGGGTTTCAATGAGCAGTTCTTC.

With respect to this clone: The sample contains more than one DNA sequence encoding this CDR3. The rearrangement links TRBV7-9 to TRBJ1-4; 7 bases agree with TRBD1. The V segment lost 5 bases and the J segment 2 bases; nucleotides outside the gene matches: 5. The CDR3 is made up of 15 amino acids. Germline CDR1 and CDR2: SEHNR and FQNEAQ (reference sequence). CDR3 bases: TGTGCCAGCAGCCTTGACAGGGCGACTAATGAAAAACTGTTTTTT. This encodes CASSLDRATNEKLFF.

The chain carries TRBV7-3 and TRBJ2-3, with TRBD1 as a possible D gene (6 bases). CDR1 SGHTA and CDR2 FQGTGA come from the germline V gene. CDR3 length: 15 residues. V lost 2 bases and J lost 1, with 10 bases in between. The CDR3 region is CASSLGRQGTDTQYF. CDR3 nucleotide sequence: TGTGCCAGCAGCTTAGGCCGACAGGGCACAGATACGCAGTATTTT. Full variable domain (outside the CDR3, taken from reference TRBV7-3 and TRBJ2-3): GAGVSQTPSNKVTEKGKYVELRCDPISGHTALYWYRQSLGQGPEFLIYFQGTGAADDSGLPNDRFFAVRPEGSVSTLKIQRTERGDSAVYLCASSLGRQGTDTQYFGPGTRLTVL.

The rearrangement uses TRBV2 and TRBJ1-3; tentatively, D is TRBD1 (5 bases). V lost 1 base and J 0 bases, leaving 10 bases between the germline ends. The length of the CDR3 is 16 residues. Germline V gives CDR1 SNHLY, CDR2 FYNNEI. CDR3 in amino acids: CASSEDGAYSGNTIYF. The CDR3 coding sequence is TGTGCCAGCAGTGAAGATGGGGCTTACTCTGGAAACACCATATATTTT.

This clone showed up just once. The rearrangement links TRBV3-1 (or the pseudogene TRBV3-2) to TRBJ1-4; 7 positions match TRBD1. Germline V gene data show CDR1 as LGHDT and CDR2 as YNNKEL (reference sequence). This CDR3 comprises 13 residues. Losses at the gene ends were 3 bases for V and 7 bases for J; bases not matched to a gene: 2. In nucleotides, the CDR3 is TGTGCCAGCAGCCAGGGGACAGCTGAAAAACTGTTTTTT. Its protein is CASSQGTAEKLFF.

This chain connects TRBV9 to TRBJ2-7, with 9 positions matching TRBD2. The CDR3 totals 15 residues. V lost 0 bases, J lost 6 bases, and 7 bases stayed unmatched. Germline V gives CDR1 SGDLS, CDR2 YYNGEE. The CDR3 region is CASSVAASGTFEQYF. The DNA for the CDR3 is TGTGCCAGCAGCGTAGCGGCTAGCGGGACCTTCGAGCAGTACTTC.